This T cell receptor beta chain was recorded in a study of T cell responses to AZD1222 COVID-19 vaccine. As regards this clone: Its cognate antigen is unknown.

Regarding the study as a whole: Elevations in Spike-specific TCR breadth and depth followed administration of two AZD1222 doses. Clonal diversity may have been underestimated, and the donors were mostly white British, with more females than males.

Assay: immunoSEQ multiplex PCR; the TCRdb copy retains only in-frame clones and omits some. This sample has about 130,000 clones, with roughly 84% found just once. This clonotype was sampled from an adult in good health. This specimen consisted of peripheral blood, obtained on day 0 of AZD1222 vaccination.

This CDR3 is CASSDGTANEKLFF. CDR3 in DNA: TGTGCCAGCTCTGACGGGACGGCTAATGAAAAACTGTTTTTT. J is TRBJ1-4 and V is TRBV6-5; possible D gene TRBD1, 5 bases. With 8 bases removed from V and 3 bases from J, the gap between germline ends came to 13 bases. CDR1 and CDR2 (germline): MNHEY, SVGAGI. The CDR3 has 14 residues.